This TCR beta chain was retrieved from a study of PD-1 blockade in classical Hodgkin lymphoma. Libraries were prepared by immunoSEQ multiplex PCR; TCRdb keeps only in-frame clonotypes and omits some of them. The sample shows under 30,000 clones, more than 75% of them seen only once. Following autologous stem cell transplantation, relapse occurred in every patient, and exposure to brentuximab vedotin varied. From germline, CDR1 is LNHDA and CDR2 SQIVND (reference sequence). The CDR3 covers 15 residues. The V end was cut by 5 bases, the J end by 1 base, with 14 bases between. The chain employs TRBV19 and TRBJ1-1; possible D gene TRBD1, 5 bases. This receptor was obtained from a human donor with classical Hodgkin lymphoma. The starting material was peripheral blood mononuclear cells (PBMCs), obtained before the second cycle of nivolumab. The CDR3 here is CASSYGAGRNTEAFF. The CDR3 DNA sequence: TGTGCCAGTAGTTATGGGGCAGGGAGGAACACTGAAGCTTTCTTT.